Listed below are T cell receptor beta chains from one sample, sequenced in a study of vaccination and CD4 T cells after COVID-19. A single record per CDR3 protein comes from TCRdb applying MiXCR to the PCR reads. Of roughly 28,000 distinct CDR3 sequences in the sample, around 50% were seen once. Their cognate antigens are unknown. Sequenced here: CD4+ T cells from blood, cultured in vitro, sampled before SARS-CoV-2 vaccination. The source of these receptors is a human donor who received a COVID-19 vaccine. CDR3s include the opening cysteine and the closing phenylalanine or tryptophan. Each record gives: J gene, V gene, clone size, D gene, CDR3 protein, CDR3 DNA. A D gene is named only where the DNA matches it firmly. Clone size is not always given. Where it is, it says once, few, many or a class for expanded clones.

j_call: TRBJ1-5; v_call: TRBV27; clone_size: medium-sized; d_call: TRBD1; cdr3_aa: CASSLRAGGDVNQPQHF; cdr3_nt: TGTGCCAGCAGTTTAAGGGCAGGGGGAGATGTCAATCAGCCCCAGCATTTT
j_call: TRBJ2-7; v_call: TRBV27; clone_size: few; d_call: .; cdr3_aa: CASSLSGFPYEQYF; cdr3_nt: TGTGCCAGCAGTTTATCAGGGTTCCCCTACGAGCAGTACTTC
j_call: TRBJ2-3; v_call: TRBV9; clone_size: few; d_call: TRBD2; cdr3_aa: CASSKRTSSDTQYF; cdr3_nt: TGTGCCAGCAGCAAAAGGACTAGTTCAGATACGCAGTATTTT
j_call: TRBJ1-3; v_call: TRBV7-2; clone_size: .; d_call: .; cdr3_aa: CASSSPTVSGNTIYF; cdr3_nt: TGTGCCAGCAGCTCGCCTACGGTCTCTGGAAACACCATATATTTT
j_call: TRBJ2-7; v_call: TRBV6-2/TRBV6-3; clone_size: few; d_call: .; cdr3_aa: CASSTEVWDSYEQYF; cdr3_nt: TGTGCCAGCAGCACCGAGGTCTGGGACTCCTACGAGCAGTACTTC
j_call: TRBJ1-2; v_call: TRBV12-3/TRBV12-4; clone_size: .; d_call: .; cdr3_aa: CASSLVSAYGYTF; cdr3_nt: TGTGCCAGCAGTTTAGTATCGGCCTATGGCTACACCTTC
j_call: TRBJ2-2; v_call: TRBV18; clone_size: few; d_call: TRBD1; cdr3_aa: CASSRTGTDNGELFF; cdr3_nt: TGTGCCAGCTCACGTACCGGGACAGACAACGGGGAGCTGTTTTTT
j_call: TRBJ1-1; v_call: TRBV7-3; clone_size: .; d_call: .; cdr3_aa: CASSLTWTAEAFF; cdr3_nt: TGTGCCAGCAGCTTAACCTGGACGGCTGAAGCTTTCTTT
j_call: TRBJ1-2; v_call: TRBV10-3; clone_size: .; d_call: .; cdr3_aa: CAISESARGGGYTF; cdr3_nt: TGTGCCATCAGTGAGTCGGCCAGGGGAGGTGGCTACACCTTC
j_call: TRBJ2-5; v_call: TRBV25-1; clone_size: few; d_call: TRBD1; cdr3_aa: CASSVAGGRQETQYF; cdr3_nt: TGTGCCAGCAGTGTGGCAGGGGGAAGGCAAGAGACCCAGTACTTC
j_call: TRBJ1-3; v_call: TRBV5-6; clone_size: .; d_call: .; cdr3_aa: CASSKYRSSGNTIYF; cdr3_nt: TGTGCCAGCAGCAAGTACAGGAGCTCTGGAAACACCATATATTTT
j_call: TRBJ2-5; v_call: TRBV2; clone_size: few; d_call: .; cdr3_aa: CASTGTPVRQETQYF; cdr3_nt: TGTGCCAGCACCGGGACCCCGGTGAGGCAAGAGACCCAGTACTTC
j_call: TRBJ2-5; v_call: TRBV12-5; clone_size: few; d_call: .; cdr3_aa: CASGLVGGDQYF; cdr3_nt: TGTGCTAGTGGTTTGGTAGGGGGGGACCAGTACTTC
j_call: TRBJ2-1; v_call: TRBV19; clone_size: few; d_call: TRBD2; cdr3_aa: CASNPSGGRNEQFF; cdr3_nt: TGTGCCAGTAACCCTAGCGGGGGTCGTAATGAGCAGTTCTTC
j_call: TRBJ1-1; v_call: TRBV6-2/TRBV6-3; clone_size: .; d_call: .; cdr3_aa: CASSYVGRVEAFF; cdr3_nt: TGTGCCAGCAGTTACGTGGGGCGTGTTGAAGCTTTCTTT
j_call: TRBJ1-1; v_call: TRBV30; clone_size: few; d_call: .; cdr3_aa: CAWSVDSRLFF; cdr3_nt: TGTGCCTGGAGTGTAGATTCTCGTCTTTTCTTT
j_call: TRBJ1-2; v_call: TRBV7-2; clone_size: few; d_call: .; cdr3_aa: CASSLVGFGYGYTF; cdr3_nt: TGTGCCAGCAGCTTAGTAGGGTTCGGCTATGGCTACACCTTC
j_call: TRBJ1-2; v_call: TRBV21-1; clone_size: .; d_call: .; cdr3_aa: CASSTDGEGLSPKRCYTF; cdr3_nt: TGTGCCAGCAGCACCGATGGGGAGGGCTTATCCCCCAAACGCTGCTACACCTTC
j_call: TRBJ2-4; v_call: TRBV28; clone_size: .; d_call: TRBD1; cdr3_aa: CASSLSGTGEENIQYF; cdr3_nt: TGTGCCAGCAGTTTAAGCGGGACAGGGGAAGAAAACATTCAGTACTTC
j_call: TRBJ1-4; v_call: TRBV24-1; clone_size: .; d_call: .; cdr3_aa: CATSGGAATNEKLFF; cdr3_nt: TGTGCCACCAGTGGGGGGGCTGCAACTAATGAAAAACTGTTTTTT
j_call: TRBJ2-2; v_call: TRBV30; clone_size: .; d_call: .; cdr3_aa: CAWSNLGLGPGELFF; cdr3_nt: TGTGCCTGGAGTAATTTGGGACTGGGGCCCGGGGAGCTGTTTTTT
j_call: TRBJ2-7; v_call: TRBV7-9; clone_size: .; d_call: TRBD1; cdr3_aa: CASSSGDRGEQYF; cdr3_nt: TGTGCCAGCAGCTCGGGGGACAGGGGCGAGCAGTACTTC
j_call: TRBJ1-2; v_call: TRBV29-1; clone_size: .; d_call: .; cdr3_aa: CSVEAGTGNNYGYTF; cdr3_nt: TGCAGCGTTGAAGCGGGCACTGGGAATAACTATGGCTACACCTTC
j_call: TRBJ1-5; v_call: TRBV5-6; clone_size: few; d_call: .; cdr3_aa: CASSSQGNQPQHF; cdr3_nt: TGTGCCAGCAGCTCGCAGGGCAATCAGCCCCAGCATTTT
j_call: TRBJ2-5; v_call: TRBV20-1; clone_size: .; d_call: .; cdr3_aa: CSASLLEETQYF; cdr3_nt: TGCAGTGCTAGTCTCCTAGAAGAGACCCAGTACTTC
j_call: TRBJ2-5; v_call: TRBV7-2; clone_size: .; d_call: TRBD2; cdr3_aa: CASSIRTSGFPETQYF; cdr3_nt: TGTGCCAGCAGCATTCGGACTAGCGGTTTTCCAGAGACCCAGTACTTC
j_call: TRBJ1-1; v_call: TRBV10-3; clone_size: .; d_call: .; cdr3_aa: CAIQPGTATSEAFF; cdr3_nt: TGTGCCATTCAACCTGGGACGGCAACTTCGGAAGCTTTCTTT
j_call: TRBJ1-5; v_call: TRBV5-1; clone_size: .; d_call: .; cdr3_aa: CASGPGQLGGNQPQHF; cdr3_nt: TGCGCCAGTGGGCCTGGACAGCTCGGGGGCAATCAGCCCCAGCATTTT
j_call: TRBJ2-4; v_call: TRBV19; clone_size: .; d_call: .; cdr3_aa: CASSIRQGGDIQYF; cdr3_nt: TGTGCCAGTAGTATCAGACAGGGAGGGGACATTCAGTACTTC
j_call: TRBJ1-1; v_call: TRBV11-3; clone_size: .; d_call: TRBD1; cdr3_aa: CASSHARTGGVEAFF; cdr3_nt: TGTGCCAGCAGCCACGCGCGGACAGGGGGCGTTGAAGCTTTCTTT
j_call: TRBJ2-1; v_call: TRBV7-7; clone_size: .; d_call: TRBD1; cdr3_aa: CASSSSVRQGAGDEQFF; cdr3_nt: TGTGCCAGCAGCTCTAGCGTACGACAGGGGGCTGGGGATGAGCAGTTCTTC
j_call: TRBJ1-2; v_call: TRBV29-1; clone_size: few; d_call: .; cdr3_aa: CSVAGTYGYTF; cdr3_nt: TGCAGCGTTGCCGGGACCTATGGCTACACCTTC
j_call: TRBJ2-2; v_call: TRBV6-1; clone_size: .; d_call: .; cdr3_aa: CASNYGTSSTGELFF; cdr3_nt: TGTGCCAGCAACTACGGGACATCGTCAACCGGGGAGCTGTTTTTT
j_call: TRBJ2-7; v_call: TRBV9; clone_size: .; d_call: TRBD1; cdr3_aa: CASSTGTGGSYEQYF; cdr3_nt: TGTGCCAGCAGCACCGGGACAGGGGGGTCCTACGAGCAGTACTTC
j_call: TRBJ1-5; v_call: TRBV19; clone_size: .; d_call: .; cdr3_aa: CASTRAGGNQPQHF; cdr3_nt: TGTGCCAGTACCCGAGCGGGGGGTAATCAGCCCCAGCATTTT
j_call: TRBJ1-2; v_call: TRBV9; clone_size: .; d_call: .; cdr3_aa: CASSSTGGGYTF; cdr3_nt: TGTGCCAGCAGCTCGACAGGAGGCGGCTACACCTTC
j_call: TRBJ1-5; v_call: TRBV6-1; clone_size: .; d_call: .; cdr3_aa: CASSPAFGESGQPQHF; cdr3_nt: TGTGCCAGCAGTCCAGCGTTCGGGGAAAGCGGTCAGCCCCAGCATTTT
j_call: TRBJ2-7; v_call: TRBV7-9; clone_size: once; d_call: TRBD2; cdr3_aa: CASSFGTSGYEQYF; cdr3_nt: TGTGCCAGCAGCTTCGGGACTAGTGGGTACGAGCAGTACTTC
j_call: TRBJ1-4; v_call: TRBV12-3/TRBV12-4; clone_size: .; d_call: TRBD1; cdr3_aa: CASSLRQGNEKLFF; cdr3_nt: TGTGCCAGCAGTTTAAGACAGGGGAATGAAAAACTGTTTTTT
j_call: TRBJ1-1; v_call: TRBV6-1; clone_size: .; d_call: TRBD1; cdr3_aa: CASSIAGGEAFF; cdr3_nt: TGTGCCAGCAGTATCGCAGGGGGCGAGGCTTTCTTT
j_call: TRBJ1-1; v_call: TRBV9; clone_size: .; d_call: .; cdr3_aa: CASSPQIGVPYTEAFF; cdr3_nt: TGTGCCAGCAGCCCTCAAATCGGGGTACCTTACACTGAAGCTTTCTTT
j_call: TRBJ1-1; v_call: TRBV5-1; clone_size: .; d_call: TRBD1; cdr3_aa: CASSLRQGSMNTEAFF; cdr3_nt: TGCGCCAGCAGCCTACGACAGGGGTCAATGAACACTGAAGCTTTCTTT
j_call: TRBJ2-1; v_call: TRBV7-6; clone_size: .; d_call: TRBD2; cdr3_aa: CASSLLAGGLDEQFF; cdr3_nt: TGTGCCAGCAGCCTACTAGCGGGGGGGCTCGATGAGCAGTTCTTC